A selection of T cell receptor beta chains follows, all from one sample in a study of monozygotic twins with inflammatory bowel disease. TCRdb reprocessed the 5' RACE reads and stores each CDR3 protein as one record, lacking DNA. This sample lists about 330,000 distinct CDR3 sequences; its ten largest clones have over 2%. Material: blood. These receptors originate from a human donor with ulcerative colitis or Crohn's disease, or a healthy co-twin of an affected twin (not recorded which). The CDR3 runs from the conserved cysteine through the conserved F or W.

V gene: TRBV2; J gene: TRBJ1-2; CDR3 protein: CASLQGPYGFTF
V gene: TRBV5-1; J gene: TRBJ2-1; CDR3 protein: CASSPLVYSNNEQFF
V gene: TRBV4-1; J gene: TRBJ2-1; CDR3 protein: CAGSQSRTSSNEQFF
V gene: TRBV4-1; J gene: TRBJ2-1; CDR3 protein: CASSQEVGGSSYNEQFF
V gene: TRBV6-1; J gene: TRBJ1-1; CDR3 protein: CASSPFLGQATEAFF
V gene: TRBV3-1; J gene: TRBJ2-7; CDR3 protein: CASSQTTPRRYF
V gene: TRBV4-3; J gene: TRBJ1-2; CDR3 protein: CASSQSGGSNYGYTF
V gene: TRBV7-9; J gene: TRBJ2-7; CDR3 protein: CASSSVWGSYEQYF
V gene: TRBV5-1; J gene: TRBJ1-1; CDR3 protein: CASTAGATGEAFF
V gene: TRBV5-1; J gene: TRBJ2-6; CDR3 protein: CASSLDYSGANVLTF
V gene: TRBV7-2; J gene: TRBJ2-2; CDR3 protein: CASSLVLASAGELFF
V gene: TRBV2; J gene: TRBJ2-2; CDR3 protein: CASNKDRGITGELFF
V gene: TRBV11-2; J gene: TRBJ2-3; CDR3 protein: CASSVGQSTDTQYF
V gene: TRBV30; J gene: TRBJ2-7; CDR3 protein: CAWSWTGSSYEQYF
V gene: TRBV20-1; J gene: TRBJ1-6; CDR3 protein: CSARIPGQANSPLHF
V gene: TRBV24-1; J gene: TRBJ2-2; CDR3 protein: CATSDPGTNTGELFF
V gene: TRBV10-3; J gene: TRBJ2-3; CDR3 protein: CAIGTGATDTQYF
V gene: TRBV10-3; J gene: TRBJ2-1; CDR3 protein: CAITNLGRDEQFF
V gene: TRBV6-1; J gene: TRBJ1-1; CDR3 protein: CASSGGVTANTEAFF
V gene: TRBV5-1; J gene: TRBJ2-5; CDR3 protein: CASSLDTGETQYF
V gene: TRBV27; J gene: TRBJ2-7; CDR3 protein: CASSSLEGPYEQYF
V gene: TRBV11-1; J gene: TRBJ2-2; CDR3 protein: CASNTIQGNYANTGELFF
V gene: TRBV24-1; J gene: TRBJ1-2; CDR3 protein: CATSDPGDYGYTF